One and the same sample provided the 26 T cell receptor beta chains below, sequenced in a study of T cells after yellow fever vaccination. Using its own MiXCR run on the 5' RACE reads, TCRdb lists one record per CDR3 protein. The sample contains 250,000 to 300,000 distinct CDR3 sequences, 7.5% to 9% of which appear only once. The sequencing here drew on CD4+ T cells sorted from PBMCs, taken 5 days after the yellow fever booster vaccination. Receptors originate from a man aged 18 to 30 who received the YFV17D yellow fever vaccine.

This clonotype showed up just a few times. This chain uses TRBV18 with TRBJ2-1; 8 bases line up with TRBD2. Germline CDR1 reads KGHSH; CDR2 reads LQKENI. CDR3 length: 14 residues. Trimming cost V 4 bases and J 7 bases; bases outside gene matches: 6. As DNA, the CDR3 is TGTGCCAGCTCACTGCCGGGACTAGGTAATGAGCAGTTCTTC. It translates to CASSLPGLGNEQFF.

The CDR3 region is CASSYSPSGGIYNEQFF. The CDR3 DNA reads TGTGCCAGCAGTTACAGCCCTAGCGGGGGGATATACAATGAGCAGTTCTTC. The chain combines TRBV6-2 or TRBV6-3 with TRBJ2-1, with 11 nucleotides matching TRBD2. The germline gives CDR1 MNHEY, CDR2 SVGEGT. Trimming at V came to 2 bases and at J to 4 bases, leaving 7 bases not matched to a gene. The CDR3 totals 17 residues.

In this sample, this clonotype turned up many times. V is TRBV4-2 and J is TRBJ2-4; the D call may be TRBD1 or TRBD2 (5 bases each). Germline lookup yields CDR1 LGHNA and CDR2 YNFKEQ. V lost 4 bases, J lost 3 bases, and 19 bases lay in between. CDR3 length: 17 amino acids. As DNA, the CDR3 is TGTGCCAGCAGCCCCTTGTTGGGGGATGTGGGCAAAAACATTCAGTACTTC. As protein: CASSPLLGDVGKNIQYF.

A few counts support this clonotype. The chain has TRBV7-3 and TRBJ2-5; D uncertain. Germline CDR1 reads SGHTA; CDR2 reads FQGTGA. This CDR3 is 13 amino acids long. V gave up 5 bases and J gave up 4 bases, with 11 bases separating them. CDR3 loop: CASSQIVGETQYF. In DNA, the CDR3 is TGTGCCAGCAGCCAGATCGTCGGAGAGACCCAGTACTTC.

This clonotype was recorded a few times. The chain couples TRBV7-6 to TRBJ2-2, with 8 bases aligning to TRBD1. This CDR3 spans 16 amino acids. Germline V CDR1 and CDR2: SGHVS, FNYEAQ. The trim removed 5 bases at V and 1 base at J, leaving 6 bases unmatched. This CDR3 reads CASSNLDRENTGELFF. In DNA form, the CDR3 reads TGTGCCAGCAGCAACCTGGACAGGGAGAACACCGGGGAGCTGTTTTTT. The complete variable domain, with remaining parts taken from reference TRBV7-6 and TRBJ2-2, reads GAGVSQSPRYKVTKRGQDVALRCDPISGHVSLYWYRQALGQGPEFLTYFNYEAQQDKSGLPNDRFSAERPEGSISTLTIQRTEQRDSAMYRCASSNLDRENTGELFFGEGSRLTVL.

This clonotype showed up just a few times. V is TRBV24-1 and J is TRBJ2-1, with 7 positions matching TRBD2. Germline CDR1 is KGHDR and CDR2 is SFDVKD. This CDR3 region has 13 residues. With V trimmed by 8 bases and J by 4 bases, 4 bases remained unmatched. CDR3 residues: CATTGEGYNEQFF. DNA of the CDR3: TGTGCCACCACCGGGGAGGGTTACAATGAGCAGTTCTTC.

V and J are TRBV4-2 and TRBJ2-1; 11 nucleotides agree with TRBD2. The CDR3 totals 17 residues. Losses at the gene ends were 0 bases for V and 4 bases for J; bases not matched to a gene: 5. Germline CDR1 is LGHNA and CDR2 is YNFKEQ. CDR3 residues: CASSQDVGTSGYNEQFF. CDR3 DNA: TGTGCCAGCAGCCAAGATGTGGGGACTAGCGGTTACAATGAGCAGTTCTTC.

V gene TRBV24-1 combines with J gene TRBJ2-2; no clear D gene. V was clipped by 3 bases and J by 1 base, with 5 bases between them. The germline CDR1 and CDR2 sequences are KGHDR and SFDVKD. CDR3 length: 14 amino acids. This CDR3 reads CATSDTGNTGELFF. The CDR3 DNA is TGTGCCACCAGTGATACGGGGAACACCGGGGAGCTGTTTTTT.

This clonotype was detected a few times. The chain carries TRBV27 and TRBJ2-1; 7 bases agree with TRBD2. The V gene's germline CDR1 is MNHEY and CDR2 SMNVEV (reference sequence). CDR3 length: 16 residues. Unmatched junction bases numbered 10, after V lost 2 bases and J lost 6 bases. The CDR3 spells CASSLPFRGEGNEQFF. The CDR3 bases are TGTGCCAGCAGTTTACCCTTCCGGGGGGAGGGCAATGAGCAGTTCTTC.

V is TRBV4-3 and J is TRBJ1-1, with D uncertain. CDR1 LGHNA and CDR2 YSLEER come from the germline V gene. The CDR3 is made up of 15 amino acids. V was shortened by 4 bases and J by 3 bases, with 15 bases between the two germline ends. CDR3 in amino acids: CASSRRLPPDTEAFF. As DNA, the CDR3 is TGCGCCAGCAGCCGCCGGCTCCCTCCGGACACTGAAGCTTTCTTT.

This rearrangement joins TRBV4-2 to TRBJ2-3, with 9 bases that match TRBD2. Germline trimming cut 5 bases from V and 5 bases from J; bases unmatched to any gene: 8. The CDR3 is made up of 15 amino acids. Germline CDR1 is LGHNA and CDR2 is YNFKEQ. CDR3 loop: CASSYSGGRGDTQYF. The CDR3 DNA is TGTGCCAGCAGCTATAGCGGGGGCAGGGGAGATACGCAGTATTTT.

The chain employs TRBV2 and TRBJ1-1; a possible D gene is TRBD1 (5 bases). The CDR3 loop spans 13 amino acids. Trimming pared 6 bases from V and 6 bases from J, leaving 14 bases between. In germline, CDR1 is SNHLY, CDR2 FYNNEI. The CDR3 is CASRETWGAEAFF. The CDR3 DNA reads as TGTGCCAGCAGGGAGACCTGGGGCGCTGAAGCTTTCTTT. Complete variable domain (other parts from reference TRBV2 and TRBJ1-1): EPEVTQTPSHQVTQMGQEVILRCVPISNHLYFYWYRQILGQKVEFLVSFYNNEISEKSEIFDDQFSVERPDGSNFTLKIRSTKLEDSAMYFCASRETWGAEAFFGQGTRLTVV.

The V call is TRBV10-3, the J call TRBJ2-2; a possible D gene is TRBD1 (6 bases). With 9 bases removed from V and 5 bases from J, the gap between germline ends came to 13 bases. This CDR3 has 13 amino acids. Germline CDR1 and CDR2: ENHRY and SYGVKD. The CDR3 DNA follows: TGTGCCATTTCCAGGGGAGAGACCGGGGAGCTGTTTTTT. It yields the protein CAISRGETGELFF.

This clonotype was counted at least ten times. The gene calls are TRBV6-5 and TRBJ1-2; D is undetermined. Trimming shortened V by 1 base and J by 7 bases, and 10 bases separated the two germline ends. Germline CDR1 and CDR2: MNHEY and SVGAGI. The CDR3 spans 13 residues. CDR3 DNA: TGTGCCAGCAGTTACTTAAGGGAGGGTGGCTACACCTTC. Translating gives CASSYLREGGYTF.

The sample holds a few counts of this clonotype. The genes are TRBV2 and TRBJ2-1; D is perhaps TRBD2 (6 bases). Germline CDR1 SNHLY, CDR2 FYNNEI. CDR3 size: 16 residues. The V end was cut by 10 bases, the J end by 2 bases, with 21 bases between. The CDR3 DNA sequence: TGTGCCACCTCGGGACTCACGAGGGGCACCTACAATGAGCAGTTCTTC. Protein: CATSGLTRGTYNEQFF.

This clonotype came up many times. The gene calls are TRBV5-1 and TRBJ2-1, with 7 bases aligning to TRBD2. Unmatched junction bases numbered 8, after V lost 5 bases and J lost 3 bases. CDR3 length: 15 residues. Germline V gene sequence: CDR1 SGHRS, CDR2 YFSETQ. CDR3 sequence: CASRAGDYLYNEQFF. In DNA form, the CDR3 reads TGCGCCAGCAGGGCCGGGGACTACCTCTACAATGAGCAGTTCTTC.

V usage is TRBV10-3 and J usage is TRBJ2-7; a weak D match, TRBD2 (5 bases). The V gene's germline CDR1 is ENHRY and CDR2 SYGVKD. This CDR3 has 15 residues. V was trimmed by 4 bases and J by 0 bases, leaving 13 bases between them. CDR3 loop: CAISGGQAVSYEQYF. The CDR3 nucleotides are TGTGCCATCAGTGGAGGGCAGGCCGTCTCCTACGAGCAGTACTTC.

This clonotype was recorded many times. This chain connects TRBV6-2 or TRBV6-3 to TRBJ2-5; TRBD1 matches 7 bases. V lost 0 bases, J lost 3 bases, and 13 bases stayed unmatched. Germline CDR1 and CDR2: MNHEY and SVGEGT. There are 18 residues in the CDR3. The CDR3 DNA sequence: TGTGCCAGCAGTTACTCGATGATCCGACAGGGTAGGGAAGAGACCCAGTACTTC. This encodes CASSYSMIRQGREETQYF.

This clonotype occurred a few times. This chain links TRBV24-1 with TRBJ2-5; D might be TRBD2 (6 bases). Per the germline V gene, CDR1 is KGHDR and CDR2 is SFDVKD. The V and J ends lost 2 bases and 5 bases respectively, with 17 bases between them. This CDR3 is built from 16 residues. The CDR3 DNA is TGTGCCACCAGTGATTCCCGTTCGGGGGTGGTGGAGACCCAGTACTTC. This gives the protein CATSDSRSGVVETQYF.

The rearrangement links TRBV7-8 to TRBJ1-3; D is unclear. This CDR3 has 16 amino acids. V gave up 3 bases and J gave up 0 bases, with 12 bases separating them. Germline CDR1 SGHVS, CDR2 FQNEAQ. CDR3: CASSFMQASSGNTIYF. The CDR3 bases are TGTGCCAGCAGCTTCATGCAGGCGAGCTCTGGAAACACCATATATTTT.

This clonotype has more than one count but fewer than ten. V gene TRBV5-1 combines with J gene TRBJ2-7, with D perhaps matching TRBD1 (6 bases). V was pared by 0 bases and J by 3 bases, with 7 bases between. CDR3 length: 13 residues. CDR1 is SGHRS, CDR2 YFSETQ, per germline. The CDR3 DNA sequence: TGCGCCAGCAGCTTGGGAGGGGGCTACGAGCAGTACGTC. It codes for CASSLGGGYEQYV.

This clonotype has a count of ten or more. This rearrangement joins TRBV7-2 to TRBJ2-1, with 7 positions matching TRBD2. Germline CDR1 SGHTA, CDR2 FQGNSA. The J segment lost 8 bases and the V segment lost 1 base, leaving 2 bases of the junction unmatched. The CDR3 is 13 residues long. The CDR3 DNA is TGTGCCAGCAGCTTAGATCGGGGGGATGAGCAGTTCTTC. It encodes CASSLDRGDEQFF.

This clonotype was counted a few times. J is TRBJ2-7 and V is TRBV12-5; the D is unclear. CDR1 is LGHNT and CDR2 is FRNRAP in the germline V gene. CDR3 length equals 15 residues. V was clipped by 0 bases and J by 2 bases, with 11 bases between them. Here the CDR3 reads CASGLVLGRTYEQYF. The CDR3 coding sequence is TGTGCTAGTGGTTTGGTACTTGGACGGACCTACGAGCAGTACTTC.

This clonotype was counted ten times or more. The chain joins TRBV7-2 to TRBJ2-3; 11 positions match TRBD2. J gave up 5 bases and V 1 base, and 8 bases lay outside the gene matches. This CDR3 contains 17 residues. Germline V gene data show CDR1 as SGHTA and CDR2 as FQGNSA. CDR3 residues: CASSLGISGGGIDTQYF. Here the CDR3 DNA reads TGTGCCAGCAGCTTAGGAATTAGCGGGGGGGGTATAGATACGCAGTATTTT.

This chain uses TRBV7-9 with TRBJ1-3; D is uncertain. Germline CDR1 and CDR2: SEHNR and FQNEAQ (reference sequence). The ends were cut back, 2 bases at V and 0 bases at J, with 8 bases in the middle. This CDR3 is built from 15 residues. The CDR3 spells CASSLSQSSGNTIYF. In DNA form, the CDR3 reads TGTGCCAGCAGCTTATCTCAGAGCTCTGGAAACACCATATATTTT.

The CDR3 loop is CASSQDRANTGELFF. CDR3 bases: TGCGCCAGCAGCCAGGACAGGGCGAACACCGGGGAGCTGTTTTTT. The J gene is TRBJ2-2, the V gene TRBV5-1; TRBD1 agrees at 8 bases. Germline CDR1 is SGHRS and CDR2 is YFSETQ. The CDR3 extends over 15 amino acids. After removal of 4 bases from V and 0 bases from J, the junction contained 2 bases not matched to a gene.